This T cell receptor (beta chain) was identified during a study of cytomegalovirus exposure and HLA in healthy donors. The PCR ran on 60 Vbeta and 13 Jbeta primers. The assay was immunoSEQ multiplex PCR, and TCRdb's table has in-frame clones only and misses some. The data show about 150,000 clones, with around 90% seen just once and 0.4% to 0.55% held by the top ten. Unmatched junction bases numbered 5, after V lost 4 bases and J lost 2 bases. The CDR3 spans 14 residues. Germline V gene data show CDR1 as SGHNT and CDR2 as YYREEE (reference sequence). The sequenced material came from PBMCs. The genes are TRBV5-4 and TRBJ2-5; 7 bases line up with TRBD1. The receptor's source is a woman aged 40 to 50 in good health and CMV-seronegative. In DNA form, the CDR3 reads TGTGCCAGCAGCCACCTCAGGGGGCAAGAGACCCAGTACTTC. This sequence encodes CASSHLRGQETQYF.